One and the same sample provided the 11 T cell receptor beta chains below, sequenced in a study of T-cell memory formation after mild COVID-19. One entry per CDR3 protein results from TCRdb running MiXCR on the 5' RACE reads. The sample holds hundreds of thousands of distinct CDR3 sequences, about 22% seen once. Sequencing was done on a sample of PBMCs or a T cell subset sorted from them (not recorded which). The receptors stem from an adult woman who had mild COVID-19 (a few samples of this study predate the infection). Cell type and time point are not known.

The chain has TRBV6-5 and TRBJ1-1; TRBD1 is a possible D gene (6 bases). CDR3 length: 15 residues. The germline gives CDR1 MNHEY, CDR2 SVGAGI. V lost 4 bases and J lost 1, with 13 bases in between. In DNA, the CDR3 is TGTGCCAGCAGTTTCCAGACGACAGGGAACACTGAAGCTTTCTTT. Translation: CASSFQTTGNTEAFF.

This clonotype was found a few times. The V gene is TRBV7-2, the J gene TRBJ2-3, with D perhaps matching TRBD1 (5 bases). This CDR3 contains 15 residues. The germline V and J ends were trimmed by 1 base and 4 bases, with 12 bases remaining between them. Germline values: CDR1 SGHTA, CDR2 FQGNSA. CDR3 in amino acids: CASSLGTIGADTQYF. DNA of the CDR3: TGTGCCAGCAGCTTAGGGACAATAGGGGCAGATACGCAGTATTTT.

Here the CDR3 DNA reads TGTGCCAGCTCACCGTCTAGGACGGTCCAAGAGACCCAGTACTTC. Translated: CASSPSRTVQETQYF. The gene calls are TRBV18 and TRBJ2-5; D not certain. Per the germline V gene, CDR1 is KGHSH and CDR2 is LQKENI. Deletions cut 3 bases from V and 1 base from J, with 12 bases between. The CDR3 contains 15 residues.

The chain joins TRBV7-9 to TRBJ1-1; D is possibly TRBD1 (6 bases). This CDR3 has 17 residues. Per germline, CDR1 SEHNR and CDR2 FQNEAQ (reference sequence). V was pared by 5 bases and J by 3 bases, with 22 bases between. In DNA form, the CDR3 reads TGTGCCAGCAGCGTCGGACAGTCCCAACTGGTGGACACTGAAGCTTTCTTT. This sequence encodes CASSVGQSQLVDTEAFF.

The gene calls are TRBV6-5 and TRBJ2-3; 8 bases are shared with TRBD1. The CDR3 extends over 14 amino acids. J gave up 2 bases and V 6 bases, and 4 bases lay outside the gene matches. CDR1 is MNHEY and CDR2 is SVGAGI in the germline V gene. The CDR3 DNA reads as TGTGCCAGCAGCCAGGACAGGGACACAGATACGCAGTATTTT. It yields the protein CASSQDRDTDTQYF.

This sequence joins TRBV21-1 and TRBJ2-4; the table's D call of TRBD1 was not tested on the DNA. TRBV21-1 is reported as a pseudogene. This CDR3 is built from 17 residues. CDR3 sequence (DNA): TGTGCCAGCAGCAAAGGGAGCGGGGGCCTTCTAAAAAACATTCAGTACTTC. This sequence encodes CASSKGSGGLLKNIQYF.

This clonotype was seen a few times. V and J are TRBV3-1 and TRBJ2-7; 12 bases map to TRBD2. With V trimmed by 6 bases and J by 0 bases, 12 bases remained unmatched. The CDR3 runs to 18 residues. The germline V gene has CDR1 LGHDT and CDR2 YNNKEL (reference sequence). The CDR3 sequence: CASSPIPGLAGGSYEQYF. The CDR3 nucleotides are TGTGCCAGCAGTCCTATCCCGGGACTAGCGGGCGGCTCCTACGAGCAGTACTTC.

The sample holds a few counts of this clonotype. The chain is built from TRBV4-2 and TRBJ2-5; 8 bases are shared with TRBD2. This CDR3 has 15 amino acids. With 2 bases clipped from V and 5 bases from J, the junction kept 7 bases outside the gene matches. Germline-derived CDR1 and CDR2 are LGHNA and YNFKEQ. The CDR3 sequence is CASSQQEAGVETQYF. The CDR3 DNA reads TGTGCCAGCAGCCAACAGGAAGCGGGAGTGGAGACCCAGTACTTC.

This clonotype was picked up a small number of times. The chain uses TRBV4-2 and TRBJ2-1, with no clear D. Germline V gene data show CDR1 as LGHNA and CDR2 as YNFKEQ. This CDR3 has 15 amino acids. Trimming shortened V by 0 bases and J by 2 bases, and 8 bases separated the two germline ends. CDR3 sequence reads: CASSQEVGAYNEQFF. The CDR3 region has the DNA TGTGCCAGCAGCCAAGAAGTTGGGGCCTACAATGAGCAGTTCTTC.

This chain uses TRBV5-4 with TRBJ1-2, with a possible D match to TRBD1 (5 bases). The V gene lost 7 bases and the J gene lost 0 bases, with 13 bases spanning the gap. Germline lookup yields CDR1 SGHNT and CDR2 YYREEE (reference sequence). This CDR3 has 14 amino acids. CDR3 DNA sequence: TGTGCCAGCGGGGGGGACGGAACTAACTATGGCTACACCTTC. Its protein is CASGGDGTNYGYTF.

This clonotype was observed a few times. The gene calls are TRBV12-3 or TRBV12-4 and TRBJ1-4; D gene ambiguous. The CDR3 extends over 16 amino acids. V lost 0 bases and J lost 13, with 21 bases in between. CDR3 loop: CASSLARTPDPSVLFF. In DNA form, the CDR3 reads TGTGCCAGCAGTTTAGCGCGGACCCCCGACCCGTCCGTACTGTTTTTT.